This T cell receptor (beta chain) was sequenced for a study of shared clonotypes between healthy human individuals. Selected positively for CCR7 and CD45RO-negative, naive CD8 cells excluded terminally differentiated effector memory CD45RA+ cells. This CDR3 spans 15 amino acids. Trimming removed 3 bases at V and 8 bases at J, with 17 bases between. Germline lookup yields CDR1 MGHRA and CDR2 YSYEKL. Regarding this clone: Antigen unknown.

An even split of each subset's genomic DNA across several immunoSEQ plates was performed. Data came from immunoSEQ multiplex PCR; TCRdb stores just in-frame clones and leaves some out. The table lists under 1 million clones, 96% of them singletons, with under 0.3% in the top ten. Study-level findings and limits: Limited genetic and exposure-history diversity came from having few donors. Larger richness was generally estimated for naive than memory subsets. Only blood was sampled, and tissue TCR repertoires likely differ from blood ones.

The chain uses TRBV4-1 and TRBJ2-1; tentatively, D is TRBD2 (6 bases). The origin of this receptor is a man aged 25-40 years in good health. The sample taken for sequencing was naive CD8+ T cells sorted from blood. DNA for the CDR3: TGCGCCAGCAGCCATGCCGGGAGAGGTGTCGATGAGCAGTTCTTC. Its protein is CASSHAGRGVDEQFF.